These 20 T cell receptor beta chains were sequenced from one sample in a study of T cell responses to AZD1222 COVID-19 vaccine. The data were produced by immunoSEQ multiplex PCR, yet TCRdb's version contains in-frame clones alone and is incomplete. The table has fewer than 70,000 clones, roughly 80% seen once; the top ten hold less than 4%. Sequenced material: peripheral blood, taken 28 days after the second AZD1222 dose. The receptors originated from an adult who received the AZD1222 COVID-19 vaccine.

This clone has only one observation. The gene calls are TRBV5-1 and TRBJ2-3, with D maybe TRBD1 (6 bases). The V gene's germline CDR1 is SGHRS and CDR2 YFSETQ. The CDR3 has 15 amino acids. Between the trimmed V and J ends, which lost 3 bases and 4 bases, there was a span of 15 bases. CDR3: CASSSSGTHPDTQYF. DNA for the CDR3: TGCGCCAGCAGCTCGTCCGGGACACATCCAGATACGCAGTATTTT.

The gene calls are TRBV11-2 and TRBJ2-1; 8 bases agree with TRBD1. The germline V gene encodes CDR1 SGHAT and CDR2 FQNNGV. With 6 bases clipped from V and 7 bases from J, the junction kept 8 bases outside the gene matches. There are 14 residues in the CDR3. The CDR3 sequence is CASRSNRGRNEQFF. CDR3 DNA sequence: TGTGCCAGCAGGAGCAACAGGGGGAGGAATGAGCAGTTCTTC.

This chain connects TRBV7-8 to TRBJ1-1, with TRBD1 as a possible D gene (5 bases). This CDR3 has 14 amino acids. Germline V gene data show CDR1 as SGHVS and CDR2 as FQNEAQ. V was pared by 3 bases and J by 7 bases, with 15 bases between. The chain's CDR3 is CASSLGTEGSEAFF. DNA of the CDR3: TGTGCCAGCAGCTTGGGGACGGAGGGTAGTGAAGCTTTCTTT.

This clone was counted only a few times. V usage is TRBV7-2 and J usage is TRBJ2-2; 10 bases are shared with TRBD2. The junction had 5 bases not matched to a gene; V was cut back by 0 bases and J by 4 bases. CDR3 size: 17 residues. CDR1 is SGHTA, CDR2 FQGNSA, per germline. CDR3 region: CASSLAAAGGGTGELFF. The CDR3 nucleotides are TGTGCCAGCAGCTTAGCGGCAGCGGGGGGGGGCACCGGGGAGCTGTTTTTT.

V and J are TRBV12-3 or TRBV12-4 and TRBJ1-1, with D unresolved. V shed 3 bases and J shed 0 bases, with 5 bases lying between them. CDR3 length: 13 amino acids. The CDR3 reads CASSLSVNTEAFF. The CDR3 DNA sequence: TGTGCCAGCAGTTTGTCGGTGAACACTGAAGCTTTCTTT.

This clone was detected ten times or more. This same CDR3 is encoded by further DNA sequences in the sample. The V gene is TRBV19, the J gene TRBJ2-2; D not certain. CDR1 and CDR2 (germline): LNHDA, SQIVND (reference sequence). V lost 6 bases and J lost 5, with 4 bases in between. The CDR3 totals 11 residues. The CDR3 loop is CASRETGELFF. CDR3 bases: TGTGCCAGTAGAGAAACCGGGGAGCTGTTTTTT.

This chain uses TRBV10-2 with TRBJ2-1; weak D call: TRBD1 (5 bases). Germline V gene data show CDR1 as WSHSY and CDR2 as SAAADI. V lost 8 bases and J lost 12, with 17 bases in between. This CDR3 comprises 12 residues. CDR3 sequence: CASGDRGFGQFF. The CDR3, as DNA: TGCGCCAGCGGAGATAGGGGATTTGGGCAGTTCTTC.

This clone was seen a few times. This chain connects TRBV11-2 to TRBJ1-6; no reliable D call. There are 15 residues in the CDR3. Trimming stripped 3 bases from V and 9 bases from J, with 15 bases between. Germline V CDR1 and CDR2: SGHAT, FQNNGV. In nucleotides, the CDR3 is TGTGCCAGCAGCTTCCGGGCAGCCCAGATTTCACCCCTCCACTTT. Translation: CASSFRAAQISPLHF. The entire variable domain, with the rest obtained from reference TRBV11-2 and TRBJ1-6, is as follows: EAGVAQSPRYKIIEKRQSVAFWCNPISGHATLYWYQQILGQGPKLLIQFQNNGVVDDSQLPKDRFSAERLKGVDSTLKIQPAKLEDSAVYLCASSFRAAQISPLHFGNGTRLTVT.

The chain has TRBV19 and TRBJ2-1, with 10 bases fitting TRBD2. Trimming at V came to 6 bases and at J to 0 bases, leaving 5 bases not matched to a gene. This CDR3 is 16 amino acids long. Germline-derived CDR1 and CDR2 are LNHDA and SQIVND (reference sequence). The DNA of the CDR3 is TGTGCCAGTAGCAAGCGGGGGGGGAGCTCCTACAATGAGCAGTTCTTC. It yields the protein CASSKRGGSSYNEQFF.

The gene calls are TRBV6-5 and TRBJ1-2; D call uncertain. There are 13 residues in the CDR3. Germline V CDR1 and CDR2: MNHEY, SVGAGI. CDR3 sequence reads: CATGSFGLEGYTF. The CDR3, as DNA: TGTGCAACCGGTTCATTCGGTTTAGAGGGCTACACCTTC.

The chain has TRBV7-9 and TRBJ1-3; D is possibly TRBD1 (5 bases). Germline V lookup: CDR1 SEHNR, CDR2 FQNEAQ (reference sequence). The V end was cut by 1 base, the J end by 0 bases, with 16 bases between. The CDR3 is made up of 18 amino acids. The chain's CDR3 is CASSLVLGRGSSGNTIYF. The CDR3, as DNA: TGTGCCAGCAGCTTAGTGTTGGGACGGGGAAGCTCTGGAAACACCATATATTTT. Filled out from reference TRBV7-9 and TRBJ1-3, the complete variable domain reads DTGVSQNPRHKITKRGQNVTFRCDPISEHNRLYWYRQTLGQGPEFLTYFQNEAQLEKSRLLSDRFSAERPKGSFSTLEIQRTEQGDSAMYLCASSLVLGRGSSGNTIYFGEGSWLTVV.

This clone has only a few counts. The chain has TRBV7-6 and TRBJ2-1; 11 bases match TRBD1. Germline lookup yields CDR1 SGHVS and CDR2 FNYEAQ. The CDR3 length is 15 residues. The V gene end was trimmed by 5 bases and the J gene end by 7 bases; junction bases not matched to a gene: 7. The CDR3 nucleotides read TGTGCCAGCAGCCCGTGGACAGGGGGCGGAAATGAGCAGTTCTTC. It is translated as CASSPWTGGGNEQFF.

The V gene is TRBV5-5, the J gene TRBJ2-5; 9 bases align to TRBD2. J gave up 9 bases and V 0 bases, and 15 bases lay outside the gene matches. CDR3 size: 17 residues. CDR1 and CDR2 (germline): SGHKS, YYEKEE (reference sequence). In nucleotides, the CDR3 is TGTGCCAGCAGCTTGGGGGGTCCGGGACTAGCATTGGATGCCCAGTACTTC. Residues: CASSLGGPGLALDAQYF.

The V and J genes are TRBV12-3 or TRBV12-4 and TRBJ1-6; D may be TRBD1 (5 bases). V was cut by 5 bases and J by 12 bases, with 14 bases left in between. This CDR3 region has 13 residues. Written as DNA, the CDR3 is TGTGCCAGCAGTGGCCCCGGGGGAGGACCCCTCCACTTT. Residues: CASSGPGGGPLHF.

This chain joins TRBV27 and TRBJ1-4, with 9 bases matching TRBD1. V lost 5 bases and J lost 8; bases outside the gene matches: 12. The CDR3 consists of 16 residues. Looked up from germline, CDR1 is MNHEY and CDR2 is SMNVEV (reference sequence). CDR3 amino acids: CASSTSMTGGGEKLFF. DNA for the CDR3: TGTGCCAGCAGTACCTCGATGACAGGGGGAGGGGAAAAACTGTTTTTT. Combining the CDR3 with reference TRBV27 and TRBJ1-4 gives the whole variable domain EAQVTQNPRYLITVTGKKLTVTCSQNMNHEYMSWYRQDPGLGLRQIYYSMNVEVTDKGDVPEGYKVSRKEKRNFPLILESPSPNQTSLYFCASSTSMTGGGEKLFFGSGTQLSVL.

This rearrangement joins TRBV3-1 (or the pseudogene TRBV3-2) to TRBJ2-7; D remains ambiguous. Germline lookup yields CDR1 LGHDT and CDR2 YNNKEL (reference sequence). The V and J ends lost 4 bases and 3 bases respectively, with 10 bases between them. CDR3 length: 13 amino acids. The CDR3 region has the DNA TGTGCCAGCAGCCCCGGGTCACTCTACGAGCAGTACTTC. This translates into CASSPGSLYEQYF.

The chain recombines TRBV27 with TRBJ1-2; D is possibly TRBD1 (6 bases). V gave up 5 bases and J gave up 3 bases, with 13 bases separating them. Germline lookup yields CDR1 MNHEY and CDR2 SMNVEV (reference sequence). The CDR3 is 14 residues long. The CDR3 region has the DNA TGTGCCAGCAGTCCCCCTGGACAGTACTATGGCTACACCTTC. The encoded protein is CASSPPGQYYGYTF.

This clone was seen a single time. CDR3 nucleotides: TGTGCCAGCAGTGAATCCATAGCGGGGGGTCAGGATGAGCAGTTCTTC. Amino acid sequence: CASSESIAGGQDEQFF. The chain carries TRBV6-1 and TRBJ2-1; the match to TRBD2 covers 10 bases. The CDR3 is made up of 16 amino acids. Trimming removed 2 bases from V and 8 bases from J; junction bases left unmatched: 9. From germline, CDR1 is MNHNS and CDR2 SASEGT.

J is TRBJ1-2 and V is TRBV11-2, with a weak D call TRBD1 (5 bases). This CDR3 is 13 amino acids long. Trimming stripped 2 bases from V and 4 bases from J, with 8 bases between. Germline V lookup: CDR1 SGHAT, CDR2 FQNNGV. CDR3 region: CASSLNGGYGYTF. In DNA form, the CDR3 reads TGTGCCAGCAGCTTAAACGGGGGCTATGGCTACACCTTC.

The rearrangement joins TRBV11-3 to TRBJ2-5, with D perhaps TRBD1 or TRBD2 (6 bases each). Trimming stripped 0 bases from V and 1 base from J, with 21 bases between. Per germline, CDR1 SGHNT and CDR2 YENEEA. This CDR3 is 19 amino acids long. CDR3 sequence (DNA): TGTGCCAGCAGCTTAGATAGTGGCGGGGACACCCGCCTCCAAGAGACCCAGTACTTC. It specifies CASSLDSGGDTRLQETQYF.